Below are 14 T cell receptor beta chains sequenced from a single sample in a study of cytomegalovirus exposure and HLA in healthy donors. PCR involved 60 Vbeta and 13 Jbeta primers. TCRdb keeps only in-frame clones here, not all; method: immunoSEQ multiplex PCR. There are some 120,000 clones in the sample; about 70% occur only once, and approximately 12% lies in the top ten. The material sequenced was PBMCs. The source of these receptors is a woman in her forties in good health and CMV-seropositive.

This chain connects TRBV6-1 to TRBJ1-5, with 7 bases fitting TRBD1. The length of the CDR3 is 14 residues. V lost 2 bases and J lost 6; bases outside the gene matches: 4. The germline V gene encodes CDR1 MNHNS and CDR2 SASEGT. The CDR3 nucleotides read TGTGCCAGCAGTGAATACAGGGGACCTCAGCCCCAGCATTTT. Its translation is CASSEYRGPQPQHF.

The V gene is TRBV18, the J gene TRBJ2-6, with TRBD1 identical over 10 bases. In germline, CDR1 is KGHSH, CDR2 LQKENI. There are 17 residues in the CDR3. The V segment lost 4 bases and the J segment 3 bases; nucleotides outside the gene matches: 6. The CDR3 sequence is CASSLRQGALGANVLTF. The DNA for the CDR3 is TGTGCCAGCTCACTCCGACAGGGGGCGCTTGGGGCCAACGTCCTGACTTTC.

The rearrangement uses TRBV4-1 and TRBJ2-7, with unresolved D. Germline CDR1 reads MGHRA; CDR2 reads YSYEKL. The V end lost 0 bases, the J end lost 3 bases, and 6 bases lay between the germline ends. This CDR3 region has 13 residues. The CDR3 DNA reads as TGCGCCAGCAGCCAAGACTCTAGCTACGAGCAGTACTTC. Its protein product is CASSQDSSYEQYF.

Points on this clone: This sample also contains other DNA sequences that code for the same CDR3. The V call is TRBV30, the J call TRBJ1-3, with D perhaps matching TRBD1 (6 bases). CDR1 GTSNPN and CDR2 SVGIG come from the germline V gene (reference sequence). This CDR3 contains 13 residues. V was shortened by 2 bases and J by 1 base, with 6 bases between the two germline ends. The CDR3 sequence: CAWSTGSGNTIYF. For the CDR3, the DNA is TGTGCCTGGAGTACAGGGTCTGGAAACACCATATATTTT.

The chain employs TRBV19 and TRBJ1-2; 10 bases are a match to TRBD1. The CDR3 extends over 16 amino acids. Germline V gene data show CDR1 as LNHDA and CDR2 as SQIVND (reference sequence). V dropped 2 bases and J dropped 2; count of bases not matched to a gene: 5. DNA for the CDR3: TGTGCCAGTAGTATATCCCCGGGACAGGGGAACTATGGCTACACCTTC. Residues: CASSISPGQGNYGYTF. The full variable domain, in which reference TRBV19 and TRBJ1-2 provide the parts outside the CDR3, is DGGITQSPKYLFRKEGQNVTLSCEQNLNHDAMYWYRQDPGQGLRLIYYSQIVNDFQKGDIAEGYSVSREKKESFPLTVTSAQKNPTAFYLCASSISPGQGNYGYTFGSGTRLTVV.

The rearrangement uses TRBV2 and TRBJ1-1, with TRBD1 as a possible D gene (6 bases). Germline CDR1 and CDR2: SNHLY and FYNNEI. This CDR3 region has 13 residues. Trimming cost V 6 bases and J 1 base, with 9 bases left between them. The CDR3 bases are TGTGCCAGCAGCCCCAGGGGGAACACTGAAGCTTTCTTT. Its translation: CASSPRGNTEAFF.

The chain is built from TRBV6-1 and TRBJ2-1; a possible D gene is TRBD1 (6 bases). The CDR3 loop spans 16 amino acids. V was trimmed by 3 bases and J by 3 bases, leaving 15 bases between them. CDR1 is MNHNS, CDR2 SASEGT, per germline. Here the CDR3 DNA reads TGTGCCAGCAGTGATTTTGAGGGGGTCAACTACAATGAGCAGTTCTTC. Its protein product is CASSDFEGVNYNEQFF.

The V gene is TRBV6-6, the J gene TRBJ1-4; maybe TRBD1 (5 bases). The CDR3 spans 13 residues. Trimming left V 6 bases short and J 7 bases short, with 12 bases between. Germline V gene data show CDR1 as MNHNY and CDR2 as SVGAGI (reference sequence). CDR3 bases: TGTGCCAGCAGCCGGGCCGGGGGTGAAAAACTGTTTTTT. It specifies CASSRAGGEKLFF.

The V call is TRBV2, the J call TRBJ2-3, with D unresolved. The CDR3 has 12 amino acids. Trimming removed 2 bases from V and 7 bases from J, with 7 bases in between. Germline values: CDR1 SNHLY, CDR2 FYNNEI. The CDR3 spells CASSERRYTQYF. The CDR3 DNA reads TGTGCCAGCAGTGAAAGGCGGTATACGCAGTATTTT.

The chain links TRBV11-2 to TRBJ2-5; 9 nucleotides agree with TRBD2. The length of the CDR3 is 16 residues. The germline CDR1 and CDR2 sequences are SGHAT and FQNNGV. Trimming at V came to 3 bases and at J to 1 base, leaving 6 bases not matched to a gene. The CDR3 DNA reads as TGTGCCAGCAGCTTTTCGAGGCGGGGGGGCCAAGAGACCCAGTACTTC. Protein sequence: CASSFSRRGGQETQYF.

The chain combines TRBV14 with TRBJ1-1; D is perhaps TRBD1 (5 bases). V was cut by 6 bases and J by 1 base, with 18 bases left in between. Germline values: CDR1 SGHDN, CDR2 FVKESK. CDR3 size: 16 residues. The CDR3 region has the DNA TGTGCCAGCAGTAAGGGGTTATCCCCCCGGAACACTGAAGCTTTCTTT. It is translated as CASSKGLSPRNTEAFF.

The gene calls are TRBV27 and TRBJ2-5; 9 bases align to TRBD1. The junction had 6 bases not matched to a gene; V was cut back by 5 bases and J by 5 bases. The germline CDR1 and CDR2 sequences are MNHEY and SMNVEV (reference sequence). The CDR3 has 14 residues. CDR3 nucleotide sequence: TGTGCCAGCAGTGAACAGGGGGCGGGGGAGACCCAGTACTTC. Translated, it gives CASSEQGAGETQYF.

The V and J genes are TRBV9 and TRBJ2-2; 10 nucleotides line up with TRBD2. The CDR3 is 16 amino acids. With 3 bases clipped from V and 6 bases from J, the junction kept 8 bases outside the gene matches. Looked up from germline, CDR1 is SGDLS and CDR2 is YYNGEE. Written as DNA, the CDR3 is TGTGCCAGCAGCGGAAGGAGCGGGGGGGCCTCCGGGGAGCTGTTTTTT. Its protein is CASSGRSGGASGELFF.

This clone has only one observation. The chain couples TRBV5-4 to TRBJ1-1, with 7 bases lining up with TRBD1. V trimming: 3 bases; J trimming: 5 bases; junction bases outside the gene matches: 7. This CDR3 comprises 14 residues. CDR1 is SGHNT, CDR2 YYREEE, per germline (reference sequence). CDR3 nucleotide sequence: TGTGCCAGCAGCTCCCGGACAGGCGGAACTGAAGCTTTCTTT. As protein: CASSSRTGGTEAFF.